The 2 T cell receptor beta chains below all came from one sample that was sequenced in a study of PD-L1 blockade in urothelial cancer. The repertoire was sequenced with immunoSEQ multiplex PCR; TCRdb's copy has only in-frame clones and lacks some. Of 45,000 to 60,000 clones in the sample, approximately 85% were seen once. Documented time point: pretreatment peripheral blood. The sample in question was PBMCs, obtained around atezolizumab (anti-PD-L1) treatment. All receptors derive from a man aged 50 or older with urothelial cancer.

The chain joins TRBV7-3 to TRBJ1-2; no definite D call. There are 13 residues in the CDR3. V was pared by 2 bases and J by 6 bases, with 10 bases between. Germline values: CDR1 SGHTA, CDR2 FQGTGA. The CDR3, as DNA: TGTGCCAGCAGCTTATCGTTCAGGAATGGCTACACCTTC. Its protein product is CASSLSFRNGYTF. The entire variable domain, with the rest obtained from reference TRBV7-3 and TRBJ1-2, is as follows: GAGVSQTPSNKVTEKGKYVELRCDPISGHTALYWYRQSLGQGPEFLIYFQGTGAADDSGLPNDRFFAVRPEGSVSTLKIQRTERGDSAVYLCASSLSFRNGYTFGSGTRLTVV.

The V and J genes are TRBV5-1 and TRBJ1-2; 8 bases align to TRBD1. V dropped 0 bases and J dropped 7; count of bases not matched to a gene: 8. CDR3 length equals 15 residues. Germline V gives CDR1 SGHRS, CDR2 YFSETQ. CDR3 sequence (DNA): TGCGCCAGCAGCTTGGTAGGACAGGGAAGTGTTGGCTACACCTTC. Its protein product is CASSLVGQGSVGYTF.